The 7 T cell receptor delta chains below were found in one sample sequenced in a study of in vitro expanded adult blood gammadelta T cells. FACS sorting after expansion isolated live CD3+ TCRgammadelta+ Vgamma9+ Vdelta2+ T cells. Zoledronate at about 0.92 uM was applied to PBMC for one day, followed by three washes. The cells grew for approximately 2 weeks in culture, receiving fresh IL-2 every 3 to 4 days. TCRdb ran CATT on the 5' RACE reads. The table includes hundreds of delta-chain clones, roughly 35% detected once. Antigens of these TCRs are unknown. The material sequenced was gamma-delta T cells from peripheral blood expanded in culture, taken from an in vitro culture stimulated with zoledronate. The source of these receptors is an adult in good health.

Points on this clone: A much larger clone lies one base from this, so it may be a read error. The rearrangement links TRDV2 to TRDJ1, with TRDD3 matching 12 bases. TCRdb records no J gene; here it was assigned by comparing the DNA to germline. With V trimmed by 5 bases and J by 3 bases, 9 bases remained unmatched. Germline-derived CDR1 and CDR2 are GEAIGNYY and EKD. This CDR3 comprises 16 residues. CDR3 in DNA: TGTGCCTGTGTCCCGCTGACTGGGGGATACTCCGATAAACTCATCTTT. Its translation: CACVPLTGGYSDKLIF.

A few counts support this clone. A far larger clone is only one base removed, so a read error is likely. The J gene is TRDJ1, the V gene TRDV2; TRDD3 is a possible D gene (5 bases). Here the J gene came from matching the DNA to germline, since TCRdb omits it. Germline V lookup: CDR1 GEAIGNYY, CDR2 EKD. The V gene lost 3 bases and the J gene lost 6 bases, with 13 bases spanning the gap. The CDR3 covers 13 residues. The CDR3 loop reads CACDALLDHKLIF. The CDR3 DNA is TGTGCCTGTGACGCATTACTGGACCATAAACTCATCTTT.

Note on this clone: This likely reflects a read error, since a far larger clone is one base away. The chain couples TRDV2 to TRDJ1, with 11 bases aligning to TRDD3. CDR1 is GEAIGNYY and CDR2 is EKD in the germline V gene. This CDR3 comprises 18 residues. CDR3 protein: CSCVGIAGGYPYTDKLIF. CDR3 DNA: TGTTCCTGTGTGGGGATCGCTGGGGGATACCCGTACACCGATAAACTCATCTTT.

This clone appeared once. This is likely an artifact of a read error, given a far larger clone one base away. The genes are TRDV2 and TRDJ1; D call uncertain. TCRdb records no J gene; here it was assigned by comparing the DNA to germline. Looked up from germline, CDR1 is GEAIGNYY and CDR2 is EKD. The CDR3 has 20 residues. The CDR3 spells CACDTMSGLGAKQYTDKLIF. The CDR3 DNA reads as TGTGCCTGCGACACTATGTCGGGGTTAGGGGCGAAGCAGTACACCGATAAACTCATCTTT.

This clone has a handful of counts. A far more abundant clone sits one base away, making this likely a read error. The sample holds other DNA sequences that translate to the same CDR3. The rearrangement uses TRDV2 and TRDJ3, with TRDD3 matching 12 bases. Germline lookup yields CDR1 GEAIGNYY and CDR2 EKD. The CDR3 length is 19 residues. Here the CDR3 DNA reads TGTGCCTGTGACACAACTGGGGGATACCGGACCTGGGACACCAGACAGATGTTTTTC. Protein: CACDTTGGYRTWDTRQMFF.

This clone was seen more than once but under ten times. This likely came from a read error, as a far larger clone is one base away. The rearrangement joins TRDV2 to TRDJ1; D is perhaps TRDD3 (6 bases). V lost 0 bases and J 0 bases, leaving 16 bases between the germline ends. Germline loops: CDR1 GEAIGNYY, CDR2 EKD. The CDR3 spans 17 residues. CDR3 in amino acids: CACDTLGNQRDTDKLIF. The DNA of the CDR3 is TGTGCCTGTGACACCCTGGGGAACCAGAGGGACACCGATAAACTCATCTTT.

This clone was counted only a few times. Compared with germline, one end of the junction differs, possibly owing to a read error. The sample holds other DNA sequences that translate to the same CDR3. The chain employs TRDV2 and TRDJ3; 9 bases line up with TRDD3. The CDR3 runs to 19 residues. Germline values: CDR1 GEAIGNYY, CDR2 EKD. The CDR3 region has the DNA TGTGCCTGTGACCCCGTACTGGGGGACAGCTCCTGGGACACTCGACAGATGTTTTTC. As protein: CACDPVLGDSSWDTRQMFF.